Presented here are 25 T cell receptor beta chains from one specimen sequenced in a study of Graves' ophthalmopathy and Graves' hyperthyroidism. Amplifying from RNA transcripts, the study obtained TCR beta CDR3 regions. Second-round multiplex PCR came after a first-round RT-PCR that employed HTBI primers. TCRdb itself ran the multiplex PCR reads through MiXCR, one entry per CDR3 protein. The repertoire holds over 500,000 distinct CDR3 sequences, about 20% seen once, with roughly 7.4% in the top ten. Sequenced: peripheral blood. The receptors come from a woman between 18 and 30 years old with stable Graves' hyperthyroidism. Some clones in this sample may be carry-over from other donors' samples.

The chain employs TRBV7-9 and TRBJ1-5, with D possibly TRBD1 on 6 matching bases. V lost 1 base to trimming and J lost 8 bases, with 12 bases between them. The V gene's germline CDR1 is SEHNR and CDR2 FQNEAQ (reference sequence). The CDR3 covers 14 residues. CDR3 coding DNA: TGTGCCAGCAGCTTAGTTGGGGGGGCTGAGCCCCAGCATTTT. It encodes CASSLVGGAEPQHF. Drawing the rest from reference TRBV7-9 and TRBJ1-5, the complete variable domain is DTGVSQNPRHKITKRGQNVTFRCDPISEHNRLYWYRQTLGQGPEFLTYFQNEAQLEKSRLLSDRFSAERPKGSFSTLEIQRTEQGDSAMYLCASSLVGGAEPQHFGDGTRLSIL.

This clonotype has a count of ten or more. The CDR3: CASSLGTGGLGETQYF. CDR3 sequence (DNA): TGTGCCAGCAGCTTAGGGACAGGGGGATTAGGGGAGACCCAGTACTTC. The chain employs TRBV11-2 and TRBJ2-5; 10 bases match TRBD1. This CDR3 is 16 amino acids long. V shed 1 base and J 5 bases; nucleotides not matched to a gene: 7. Germline V gene sequence: CDR1 SGHAT, CDR2 FQNNGV. Full variable domain (outside the CDR3, taken from reference TRBV11-2 and TRBJ2-5): EAGVAQSPRYKIIEKRQSVAFWCNPISGHATLYWYQQILGQGPKLLIQFQNNGVVDDSQLPKDRFSAERLKGVDSTLKIQPAKLEDSAVYLCASSLGTGGLGETQYFGPGTRLLVL.

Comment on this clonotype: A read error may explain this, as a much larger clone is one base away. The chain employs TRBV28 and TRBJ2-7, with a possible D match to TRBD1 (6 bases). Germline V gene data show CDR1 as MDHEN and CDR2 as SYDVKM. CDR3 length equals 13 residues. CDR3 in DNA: TGTGCCAGCCGTTTATCTGGACAGCCAGAGCAGTACTTC. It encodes CASRLSGQPEQYF.

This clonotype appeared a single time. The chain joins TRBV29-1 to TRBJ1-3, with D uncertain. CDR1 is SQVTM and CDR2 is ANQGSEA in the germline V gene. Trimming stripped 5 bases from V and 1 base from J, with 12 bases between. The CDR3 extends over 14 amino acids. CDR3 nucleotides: TGCAGCGTTCTTCCGGCATCATCTGGAAACACCATATATTTT. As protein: CSVLPASSGNTIYF.

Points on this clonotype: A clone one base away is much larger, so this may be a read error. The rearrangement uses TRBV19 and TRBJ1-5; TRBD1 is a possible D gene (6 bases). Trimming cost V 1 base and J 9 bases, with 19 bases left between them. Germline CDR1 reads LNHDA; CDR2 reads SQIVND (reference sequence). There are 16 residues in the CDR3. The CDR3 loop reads CASSIGAGATMMPQHF. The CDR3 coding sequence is TGTGCCAGTAGTATAGGCGCAGGGGCGACCATGATGCCCCAGCATTTT. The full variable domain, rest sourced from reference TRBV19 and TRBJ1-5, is DGGITQSPKYLFRKEGQNVTLSCEQNLNHDAMYWYRQDPGQGLRLIYYSQIVNDFQKGDIAEGYSVSREKKESFPLTVTSAQKNPTAFYLCASSIGAGATMMPQHFGDGTRLSIL.

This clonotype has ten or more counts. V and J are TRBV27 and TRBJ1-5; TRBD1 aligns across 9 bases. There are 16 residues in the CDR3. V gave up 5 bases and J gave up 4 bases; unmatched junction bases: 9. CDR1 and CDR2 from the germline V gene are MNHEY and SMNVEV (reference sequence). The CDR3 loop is CASSPRTGALNQPQHF. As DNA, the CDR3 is TGTGCCAGCAGTCCACGGACAGGGGCGTTGAATCAGCCCCAGCATTTT.

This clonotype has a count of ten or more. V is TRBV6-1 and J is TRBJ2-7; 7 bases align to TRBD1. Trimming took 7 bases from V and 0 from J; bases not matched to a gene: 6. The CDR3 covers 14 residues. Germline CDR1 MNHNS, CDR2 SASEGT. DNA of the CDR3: TGTGCCAGCATCATGACAGGGCTCTCCTACGAGCAGTACTTC. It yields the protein CASIMTGLSYEQYF.

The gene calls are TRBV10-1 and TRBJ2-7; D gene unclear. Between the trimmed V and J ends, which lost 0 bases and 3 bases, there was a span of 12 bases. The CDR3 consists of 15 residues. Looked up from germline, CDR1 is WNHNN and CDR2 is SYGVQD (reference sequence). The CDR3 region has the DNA TGCGCCAGCAGTGAGTCGGTCGTTCCCTACTACGAGCAGTACTTC. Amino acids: CASSESVVPYYEQYF.

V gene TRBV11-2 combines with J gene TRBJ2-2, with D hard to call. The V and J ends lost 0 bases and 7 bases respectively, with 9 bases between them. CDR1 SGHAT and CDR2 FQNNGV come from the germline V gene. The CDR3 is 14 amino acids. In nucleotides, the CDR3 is TGTGCCAGCAGCTTAGATCGGACCGTCGGGGAGCTGTTTTTT. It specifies CASSLDRTVGELFF.

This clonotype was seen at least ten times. CDR3 nucleotide sequence: TGTGCCAGCAGCTTAGCCCAGGCGAGCTCCTACGAGCAGTACTTC. Protein sequence: CASSLAQASSYEQYF. The genes are TRBV7-8 and TRBJ2-7; D ambiguous. With 0 bases removed from V and 0 bases from J, the gap between germline ends came to 9 bases. Looked up from germline, CDR1 is SGHVS and CDR2 is FQNEAQ. The CDR3 is 15 residues long.

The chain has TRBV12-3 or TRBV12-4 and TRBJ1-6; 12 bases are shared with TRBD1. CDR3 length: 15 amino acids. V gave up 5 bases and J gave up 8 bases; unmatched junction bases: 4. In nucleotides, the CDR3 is TGTGCCAGCAGTGACGGGGACAGGGGGCATTCACCCCTCCACTTT. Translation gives CASSDGDRGHSPLHF.

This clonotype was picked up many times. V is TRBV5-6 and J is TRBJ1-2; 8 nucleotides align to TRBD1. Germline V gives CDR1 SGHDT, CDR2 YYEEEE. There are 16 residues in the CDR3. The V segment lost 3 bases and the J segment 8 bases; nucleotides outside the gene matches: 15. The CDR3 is CASSSPGQEATQGYTF. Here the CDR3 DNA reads TGTGCCAGCAGCTCCCCGGGACAGGAGGCCACGCAGGGCTACACCTTC.

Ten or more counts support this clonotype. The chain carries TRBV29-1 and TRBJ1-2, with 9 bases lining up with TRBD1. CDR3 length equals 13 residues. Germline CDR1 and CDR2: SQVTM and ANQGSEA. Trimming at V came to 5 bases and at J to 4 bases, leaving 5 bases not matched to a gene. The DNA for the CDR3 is TGCAGCGTTAGGGGACAGGGAACCTATGGCTACACCTTC. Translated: CSVRGQGTYGYTF. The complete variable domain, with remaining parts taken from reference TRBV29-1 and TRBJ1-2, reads SAVISQKPSRDICQRGTSLTIQCQVDSQVTMMFWYRQQPGQSLTLIATANQGSEATYESGFVIDKFPISRPNLTFSTLTVSNMSPEDSSIYLCSVRGQGTYGYTFGSGTRLTVV.

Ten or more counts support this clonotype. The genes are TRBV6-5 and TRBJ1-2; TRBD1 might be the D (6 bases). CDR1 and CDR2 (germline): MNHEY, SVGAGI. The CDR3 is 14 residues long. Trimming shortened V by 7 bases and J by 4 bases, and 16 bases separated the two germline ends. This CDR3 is CASTRQDLGYGYTF. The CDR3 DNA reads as TGTGCCAGCACAAGACAGGACCTCGGCTATGGCTACACCTTC.

The CDR3, as DNA: TGTGCCAGCAGCCCTGACAGCCACGAGCAGTACTTC. Amino acid sequence: CASSPDSHEQYF. This chain uses TRBV5-5 with TRBJ2-7; possible D gene TRBD1, 5 bases. Germline V gives CDR1 SGHKS, CDR2 YYEKEE (reference sequence). The CDR3 runs to 12 residues. V was shortened by 4 bases and J by 5 bases, with 10 bases between the two germline ends. Complete variable domain (other parts from reference TRBV5-5 and TRBJ2-7): DAGVTQSPTHLIKTRGQQVTLRCSPISGHKSVSWYQQVLGQGPQFIFQYYEKEERGRGNFPDRFSARQFPNYSSELNVNALLLGDSALYLCASSPDSHEQYFGPGTRLTVT.

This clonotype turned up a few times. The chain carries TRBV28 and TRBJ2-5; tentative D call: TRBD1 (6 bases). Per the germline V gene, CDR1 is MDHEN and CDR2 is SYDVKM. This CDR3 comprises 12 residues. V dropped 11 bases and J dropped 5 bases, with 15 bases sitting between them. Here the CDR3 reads CAVAGVGETQYF. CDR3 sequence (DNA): TGTGCCGTCGCAGGGGTGGGGGAGACCCAGTACTTC.

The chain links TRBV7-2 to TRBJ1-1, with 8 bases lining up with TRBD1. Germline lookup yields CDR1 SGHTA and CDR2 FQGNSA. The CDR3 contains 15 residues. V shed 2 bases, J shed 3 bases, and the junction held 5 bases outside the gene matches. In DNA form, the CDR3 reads TGTGCCAGCAGCTTAACGACAGGGGAGTACACTGAAGCTTTCTTT. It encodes CASSLTTGEYTEAFF.

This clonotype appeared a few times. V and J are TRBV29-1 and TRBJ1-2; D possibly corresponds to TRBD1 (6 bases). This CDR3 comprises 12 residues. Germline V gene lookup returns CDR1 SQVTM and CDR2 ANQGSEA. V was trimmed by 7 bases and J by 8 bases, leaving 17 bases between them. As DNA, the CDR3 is TGCAGCGCGGGGGGACAAAGCGTCGGCTACACCTTC. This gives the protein CSAGGQSVGYTF.

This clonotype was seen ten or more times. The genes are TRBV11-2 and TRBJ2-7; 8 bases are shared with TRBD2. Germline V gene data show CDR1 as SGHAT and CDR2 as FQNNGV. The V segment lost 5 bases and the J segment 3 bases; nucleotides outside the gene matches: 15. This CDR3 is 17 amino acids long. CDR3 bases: TGTGCCAGCAGCCCACCACTGGGGCGGGGGGTTGACTACGAGCAGTACTTC. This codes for CASSPPLGRGVDYEQYF.

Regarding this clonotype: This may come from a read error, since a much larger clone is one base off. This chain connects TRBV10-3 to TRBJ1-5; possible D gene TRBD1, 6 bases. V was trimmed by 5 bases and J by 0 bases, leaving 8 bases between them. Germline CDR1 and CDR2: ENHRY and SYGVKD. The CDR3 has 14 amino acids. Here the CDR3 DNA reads TGTGCCATCAGTCCGGACAGTAGCAATCAGCCCCAGCATTTT. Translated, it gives CAISPDSSNQPQHF.

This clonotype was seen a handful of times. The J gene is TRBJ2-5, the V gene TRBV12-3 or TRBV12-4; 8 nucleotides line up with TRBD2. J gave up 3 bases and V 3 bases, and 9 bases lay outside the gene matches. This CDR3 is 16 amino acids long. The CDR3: CASSFSSGSQKETQYF. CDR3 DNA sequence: TGTGCCAGCAGTTTTTCCAGCGGGAGTCAAAAAGAGACCCAGTACTTC.

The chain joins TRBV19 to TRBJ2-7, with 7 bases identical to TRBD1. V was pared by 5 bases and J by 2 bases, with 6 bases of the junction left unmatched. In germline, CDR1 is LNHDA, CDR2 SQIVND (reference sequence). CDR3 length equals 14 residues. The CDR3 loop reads CASSGQAGAYEQYF. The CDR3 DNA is TGTGCCAGTAGTGGACAGGCTGGGGCCTACGAGCAGTACTTC.

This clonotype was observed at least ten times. CDR3 bases: TGTGCCAGCAGTTACAGGGCTAGCGGAAGGTGGGAGACCCAGTACTTC. This translates into CASSYRASGRWETQYF. The rearrangement uses TRBV6-5 and TRBJ2-5; TRBD2 matches 7 bases. With V trimmed by 2 bases and J by 5 bases, 11 bases remained unmatched. The CDR3 length is 16 residues. Germline V lookup: CDR1 MNHEY, CDR2 SVGAGI.

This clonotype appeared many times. CDR3 bases: TGTGCCAGCAGTATAGGGACAGGTGGGGGGAGCGCGAACACCGGGGAGCTGTTTTTT. Its translation is CASSIGTGGGSANTGELFF. The chain links TRBV12-3 or TRBV12-4 to TRBJ2-2; 8 nucleotides line up with TRBD1. Losses at the gene ends were 5 bases for V and 0 bases for J; bases not matched to a gene: 14. CDR3 length: 19 amino acids.

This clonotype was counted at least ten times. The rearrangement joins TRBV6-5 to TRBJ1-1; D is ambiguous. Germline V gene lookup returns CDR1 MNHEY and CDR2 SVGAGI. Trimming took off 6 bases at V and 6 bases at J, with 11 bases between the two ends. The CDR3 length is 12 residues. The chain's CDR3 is CASRAGFAEAFF. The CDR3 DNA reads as TGTGCCAGCAGGGCGGGGTTCGCTGAAGCTTTCTTT.